These 18 T cell receptor beta chains came from one sample sequenced in a study of CD8+CD57+ T cells in acquired aplastic anemia. Using genomic DNA as the template, TCR beta VDJ and CDR3 profiling was carried out. TCRdb analysed the reads with MiXCR anew, one entry per CDR3 protein. The sample yields hundreds of thousands of distinct CDR3 sequences, about three fifths seen once. Patients selected for sequencing had displayed CD8+CD57+ cell expansion by flow cytometry. The sequenced sample was sorted CD4+, CD8+, or CD8+CD57+ T cells (not recorded which) from PBMCs. The receptors derive from a human donor with aplastic anemia.

The V gene is TRBV9, the J gene TRBJ2-2; no clear D. This CDR3 is built from 12 residues. V lost 0 bases, J lost 4 bases, and 1 base lay in between. Germline assignment: CDR1 SGDLS and CDR2 YYNGEE. CDR3 nucleotides: TGTGCCAGCAGCGTAGTCACCGGGGAGCTGTTTTTT. This translates into CASSVVTGELFF.

The V gene is TRBV19, the J gene TRBJ1-4; a possible D gene is TRBD1 (6 bases). Germline CDR1 reads LNHDA; CDR2 reads SQIVND (reference sequence). CDR3 length: 13 amino acids. V was cut by 4 bases and J by 7 bases, with 10 bases left in between. As DNA, the CDR3 is TGTGCCAGTAGTACAGGGGTTGGTGAAAAACTGTTTTTT. Translated, it gives CASSTGVGEKLFF.

The table lists this clonotype with many counts. The chain links TRBV30 to TRBJ1-1; D perhaps matches TRBD1 (5 bases). CDR1 GTSNPN and CDR2 SVGIG come from the germline V gene (reference sequence). V gave up 0 bases and J gave up 0 bases, with 5 bases separating them. This CDR3 is built from 13 residues. DNA of the CDR3: TGTGCCTGGAGTGTACAGGTGAACACTGAAGCTTTCTTT. It translates to CAWSVQVNTEAFF.

This clonotype was picked up many times. This sequence joins TRBV5-1 and TRBJ1-3, with unresolved D. Deletions cut 6 bases from V and 0 bases from J, with 13 bases between. CDR1 and CDR2 from the germline V gene are SGHRS and YFSETQ. The CDR3 is 15 residues long. CDR3 region: CASTSSPSSGNTIYF. CDR3 coding DNA: TGCGCCAGCACCTCCAGCCCTTCCTCTGGAAACACCATATATTTT. Supplemented by reference TRBV5-1 and TRBJ1-3, the full variable domain reads KAGVTQTPRYLIKTRGQQVTLSCSPISGHRSVSWYQQTPGQGLQFLFEYFSETQRNKGNFPGRFSGRQFSNSRSEMNVSTLELGDSALYLCASTSSPSSGNTIYFGEGSWLTVV.

The sample holds a few counts of this clonotype. The rearrangement joins TRBV20-1 to TRBJ1-2; D perhaps matches TRBD1 (5 bases). Trimming stripped 1 base from V and 4 bases from J, with 7 bases between. CDR1 is DFQATT, CDR2 SNEGSKA, per germline (reference sequence). CDR3 length: 12 amino acids. The CDR3 sequence is CSARAGTYGYTF. The CDR3 DNA follows: TGCAGTGCTAGAGCCGGGACCTATGGCTACACCTTC.

This clonotype was recorded once. V is TRBV9 and J is TRBJ2-4; D is possibly TRBD1 or TRBD2 (5 bases each). Germline V lookup: CDR1 SGDLS, CDR2 YYNGEE. CDR3 size: 15 residues. Trimming stripped 4 bases from V and 0 bases from J, with 11 bases between. This CDR3 is CASSLGTVAKNIQYF. For the CDR3, the DNA is TGTGCCAGCAGCCTCGGGACGGTAGCCAAAAACATTCAGTACTTC.

V gene TRBV7-9 combines with J gene TRBJ2-7; 9 bases map to TRBD1. Germline V gives CDR1 SEHNR, CDR2 FQNEAQ (reference sequence). The CDR3 sequence is 13 residues long. Unmatched junction bases numbered 6, after V lost 8 bases and J lost 4 bases. CDR3 loop: CASGTGTMYEQYF. The CDR3 DNA reads TGTGCCAGCGGGACAGGGACAATGTACGAGCAGTACTTC.

The chain joins TRBV10-1 to TRBJ2-1; possible D gene TRBD2, 6 bases. Germline assignment: CDR1 WNHNN and CDR2 SYGVQD (reference sequence). This CDR3 has 16 amino acids. The V and J ends lost 4 bases and 4 bases respectively, with 17 bases between them. The CDR3 DNA sequence: TGCGCCAGCAGTGGTCGGTCGGGAGTAAAGTACAATGAGCAGTTCTTC. Its protein product is CASSGRSGVKYNEQFF.

The V gene is TRBV20-1, the J gene TRBJ2-3; 7 bases match TRBD1. V lost 3 bases to trimming and J lost 6 bases; unmatched junction nucleotides: 3. Germline CDR1 reads DFQATT; CDR2 reads SNEGSKA (reference sequence). The CDR3 length is 12 residues. The CDR3 sequence: CSARETGDTQYF. The CDR3 nucleotides read TGCAGTGCTAGGGAGACAGGGGATACGCAGTATTTT.

This rearrangement joins TRBV7-2 to TRBJ2-4; 7 positions agree with TRBD2. The germline gives CDR1 SGHTA, CDR2 FQGNSA. The trim removed 2 bases at V and 0 bases at J, leaving 4 bases unmatched. CDR3 length: 16 residues. As DNA, the CDR3 is TGTGCCAGCAGCTTAATCGGGGGGACAGCCAAAAACATTCAGTACTTC. This sequence encodes CASSLIGGTAKNIQYF. The full variable domain, in which reference TRBV7-2 and TRBJ2-4 provide the parts outside the CDR3, is GAGVSQSPSNKVTEKGKDVELRCDPISGHTALYWYRQSLGQGLEFLIYFQGNSAPDKSGLPSDRFSAERTGGSVSTLTIQRTQQEDSAVYLCASSLIGGTAKNIQYFGAGTRLSVL.

The V gene is TRBV29-1, the J gene TRBJ2-7; 9 nucleotides line up with TRBD2. V lost 7 bases to trimming and J lost 0 bases; unmatched junction nucleotides: 7. CDR1 is SQVTM, CDR2 ANQGSEA, per germline. The CDR3 covers 14 residues. The CDR3 DNA follows: TGCAGCGCCAGACTAGCGGAAACCTCCTACGAGCAGTACTTC. It encodes CSARLAETSYEQYF.

The chain is built from TRBV29-1 and TRBJ1-2; no reliable D call. Germline loops: CDR1 SQVTM, CDR2 ANQGSEA. The length of the CDR3 is 12 residues. V was clipped by 3 bases and J by 7 bases, with 12 bases between them. DNA for the CDR3: TGCAGCGTTGATGGTCAGGTCGCTGGCTACACCTTC. Its protein is CSVDGQVAGYTF.

The rearrangement links TRBV10-3 to TRBJ1-3; possible D gene TRBD1, 5 bases. V shed 0 bases and J shed 0 bases, with 12 bases lying between them. The CDR3 consists of 17 residues. CDR1 is ENHRY, CDR2 SYGVKD, per germline. CDR3 in DNA: TGTGCCATCAGTGAGTCAGGAACAGGACCCTCTGGAAACACCATATATTTT. It encodes CAISESGTGPSGNTIYF.

In the case of this clonotype: It may be a read error: a sequence one base away is much more abundant. Since the CDR3 does not end with the conserved phenylalanine or tryptophan, this likely comes from a read error. The rearrangement links TRBV4-2 to TRBJ1-1; no definite D call. V gave up 0 bases and J gave up 0 bases, with 11 bases separating them. Germline assignment: CDR1 LGHNA and CDR2 YNFKEQ. The CDR3 covers 16 residues. The CDR3 loop is CASSQEIASMNTEAFL. As DNA, the CDR3 is TGTGCCAGCAGCCAAGAAATAGCCTCCATGAACACTGAAGCTTTCCTT.

In DNA form, the CDR3 reads TGTGCCATCAGACCTACTAGCGGGAGCGTCTACGAGCAGTACTTC. Protein: CAIRPTSGSVYEQYF. This chain connects TRBV10-3 to TRBJ2-7; 11 positions match TRBD2. The germline V gene encodes CDR1 ENHRY and CDR2 SYGVKD. V shed 6 bases and J 3 bases; nucleotides not matched to a gene: 7. This CDR3 is built from 15 residues.

This sequence joins TRBV2 and TRBJ2-7; the D gene is possibly TRBD2 (6 bases). There are 15 residues in the CDR3. Per germline, CDR1 SNHLY and CDR2 FYNNEI. The V end was cut by 6 bases, the J end by 0 bases, with 15 bases between. CDR3 nucleotides: TGTGCCAGCAGGGCCAAGGGCGGGAACTCCTACGAGCAGTACTTC. This codes for CASRAKGGNSYEQYF.

There are many counts of this clonotype. The chain carries TRBV19 and TRBJ1-5, with D possibly being TRBD1 (5 bases). The CDR3 contains 13 residues. V lost 6 bases to trimming and J lost 4 bases, with 10 bases between them. Germline CDR1 is LNHDA and CDR2 is SQIVND (reference sequence). Here the CDR3 reads CASRFQGNQPQHF. CDR3 DNA: TGTGCCAGTAGGTTTCAGGGTAATCAGCCCCAGCATTTT.

This chain links TRBV2 with TRBJ1-5; a weak D match, TRBD1 (5 bases). The CDR3 covers 13 residues. Germline V gives CDR1 SNHLY, CDR2 FYNNEI. Between the trimmed V and J ends, which lost 4 bases and 6 bases, there was a span of 10 bases. This chain's CDR3 is CASSAQGTQPQHF. DNA for the CDR3: TGTGCCAGCAGTGCCCAGGGAACTCAGCCCCAGCATTTT.